What follows are 11 T cell receptor beta chains derived from one specimen sequenced in a study of regulatory T cells in long-lasting Graves disease. The time point was: newly diagnosed GD, antithyroid drugs for less than 3 months. Following extraction of RNA from PBMCs, that RNA was used to make the TCR library. The authors built TCR beta libraries using iRepertoire HTBI primers and Arm-PCR of CDR3 regions. TCRdb re-derived calls from the multiplex PCR reads in MiXCR, one entry per CDR3 protein. The data hold some 410,000 distinct CDR3 sequences, with 16% observed a single time. These data are also associated with another study on T cells in Graves' hyperthyroidism and ophthalmopathy.

The source material was peripheral blood mononuclear cells (PBMCs), sampled at new diagnosis, from a patient treated with antithyroid drugs. These TCRs come from a woman in her twenties or thirties with Graves disease.

The V call is TRBV10-1, the J call TRBJ2-1; D is uncertain. CDR1 and CDR2 (germline): WNHNN, SYGVQD (reference sequence). V was pared by 11 bases and J by 6 bases, with 17 bases between. This CDR3 is built from 13 residues. CDR3 loop: CAGTHSLRNEQFF. The DNA for the CDR3 is TGCGCCGGCACTCATTCCCTTCGCAATGAGCAGTTCTTC.

This clonotype was detected many times. The chain links TRBV11-2 to TRBJ2-1, with D possibly TRBD1 on 7 matching bases. Trimming pared 5 bases from V and 10 bases from J, leaving 12 bases between. Per germline, CDR1 SGHAT and CDR2 FQNNGV. This CDR3 is 12 amino acids long. The CDR3 sequence is CASSDRDWEQFF. CDR3 coding DNA: TGTGCCAGCAGCGACAGGGACTGGGAGCAGTTCTTC.

In its sample, this clonotype was seen many times. The J gene is TRBJ2-7, the V gene TRBV7-2, with TRBD2 matching over 11 bases. There are 15 residues in the CDR3. Germline trimming cut 2 bases from V and 3 bases from J; bases unmatched to any gene: 3. From germline, CDR1 is SGHTA and CDR2 FQGNSA. Written as DNA, the CDR3 is TGTGCCAGCAGCTTATCCGGGACTAGCGGCTACGAGCAGTACTTC. As protein: CASSLSGTSGYEQYF.

This clonotype was seen a handful of times. The chain carries TRBV5-6 and TRBJ1-1; TRBD1 matches at 7 bases. Germline V CDR1 and CDR2: SGHDT, YYEEEE. The CDR3 totals 16 residues. J gave up 5 bases and V 4 bases, and 14 bases lay outside the gene matches. CDR3 region: CASSNPLRQGKTEAFF. In DNA form, the CDR3 reads TGTGCCAGCAGCAACCCTCTGCGACAGGGCAAAACTGAAGCTTTCTTT.

This clonotype turned up a few times. The J gene is TRBJ1-4, the V gene TRBV4-3; D is uncertain. The ends were cut back, 0 bases at V and 0 bases at J, with 14 bases in the middle. CDR1 and CDR2 (germline): LGHNA, YSLEER. The CDR3 has 18 amino acids. Here the CDR3 DNA reads TGCGCCAGCAGCCAAGATCGGGAACATATTGCAACTAATGAAAAACTGTTTTTT. It is translated as CASSQDREHIATNEKLFF.

The genes are TRBV14 and TRBJ2-3, with a possible D match to TRBD1 (6 bases). Trimming removed 7 bases at V and 2 bases at J, with 10 bases between. Per the germline V gene, CDR1 is SGHDN and CDR2 is FVKESK. The CDR3 contains 13 residues. The DNA for the CDR3 is TGTGCCAGCATGGGGGCCCTCACAGATACGCAGTATTTT. Translated: CASMGALTDTQYF.

The chain couples TRBV14 to TRBJ2-3; D is undetermined. In germline, CDR1 is SGHDN, CDR2 FVKESK. The length of the CDR3 is 15 residues. The ends were cut back, 4 bases at V and 2 bases at J, with 13 bases in the middle. The CDR3 sequence: CASSRALTSTDTQYF. The CDR3 DNA sequence: TGTGCCAGCAGCCGAGCACTTACCTCCACAGATACGCAGTATTTT.

This clonotype appeared many times. The chain is built from TRBV28 and TRBJ2-7, with 11 bases matching TRBD1. The CDR3 loop spans 17 amino acids. V gave up 5 bases and J gave up 6 bases; unmatched junction bases: 15. From germline, CDR1 is MDHEN and CDR2 SYDVKM. CDR3 protein: CASSLPGTGGQRLEQYF. CDR3 nucleotides: TGTGCCAGCAGTCTTCCGGGGACAGGGGGTCAGAGGCTCGAGCAGTACTTC.

The table lists this clonotype with many counts. The gene calls are TRBV19 and TRBJ2-7, with 7 bases that match TRBD1. Germline values: CDR1 LNHDA, CDR2 SQIVND (reference sequence). The CDR3 spans 15 residues. The J segment lost 6 bases and the V segment lost 4 bases, leaving 12 bases of the junction unmatched. CDR3 nucleotides: TGTGCCAGTAGTACCCACCAGGGGGTCGGTGCCGAGCAGTACTTC. Residues: CASSTHQGVGAEQYF.

Ten or more counts support this clonotype. V and J are TRBV5-4 and TRBJ2-1, with D uncertain. V lost 3 bases and J lost 5, with 6 bases in between. CDR3 length: 12 amino acids. Germline V gives CDR1 SGHNT, CDR2 YYREEE (reference sequence). The CDR3 bases are TGTGCCAGCAGCTCCTGGAACAATGAGCAGTTCTTC. The encoded protein is CASSSWNNEQFF.

This clonotype was counted only a few times. V and J are TRBV19 and TRBJ1-5, with a weak D call TRBD1 (5 bases). This CDR3 has 14 amino acids. With 9 bases removed from V and 9 bases from J, the gap between germline ends came to 21 bases. Germline V gene data show CDR1 as LNHDA and CDR2 as SQIVND (reference sequence). CDR3 amino acids: CASTPGPLRGPQHF. CDR3 in DNA: TGTGCCAGCACTCCGGGGCCTCTTCGGGGGCCCCAGCATTTT.